Listed here are 6 T cell receptor beta chains from one sample, sequenced in a study of OX40 agonist ivuxolimab in advanced cancers. Only in-frame clones appear in the TCRdb table, and some are missing; sequencing was by immunoSEQ multiplex PCR. Of 65,000 to 90,000 clones detected, approximately 88% appear once; the ten largest clones hold under 3.5%. Sample: CD4+ or CD8+ T cells sorted from blood, taken in a trial of the OX40 agonist ivuxolimab. The origin of the receptors is an adult with an advanced solid tumor such as melanoma, head and neck, liver or kidney cancer.

V and J are TRBV7-8 and TRBJ1-1; the match to TRBD1 covers 10 bases. The CDR3 has 15 amino acids. Germline trimming cut 5 bases from V and 3 bases from J; bases unmatched to any gene: 6. CDR1 and CDR2 (germline): SGHVS, FQNEAQ. The DNA for the CDR3 is TGTGCCAGCAGCACGACAGGGGGCATAGACACTGAAGCTTTCTTT. Translation gives CASSTTGGIDTEAFF.

The chain combines TRBV5-1 with TRBJ1-2; tentatively, D is TRBD1 (6 bases). Germline-derived CDR1 and CDR2 are SGHRS and YFSETQ. The CDR3 runs 15 residues. The V end was cut by 5 bases, the J end by 6 bases, with 20 bases between. The CDR3 DNA reads as TGCGCCAGCAGTCTACAGGGTTATTCTGGGGATGGCTACACCTTC. This sequence encodes CASSLQGYSGDGYTF.

The rearrangement uses TRBV2 and TRBJ2-3; 9 nucleotides agree with TRBD2. Germline V CDR1 and CDR2: SNHLY, FYNNEI. The junction had 19 bases not matched to a gene; V was cut back by 8 bases and J by 7 bases. The CDR3 runs 17 residues. The chain's CDR3 is CASGSKLRLAGNYTQYF. The CDR3 DNA follows: TGTGCCAGCGGTTCTAAATTAAGGCTAGCGGGGAATTATACGCAGTATTTT.

The CDR3 sequence is CASSKREGYQPQHF. CDR3 nucleotides: TGTGCCAGCAGCAAACGCGAGGGGTATCAGCCCCAGCATTTT. The chain uses TRBV7-2 and TRBJ1-5; a possible D gene is TRBD1 (5 bases). The CDR3 runs to 14 residues. CDR1 and CDR2 (germline): SGHTA, FQGNSA. V was shortened by 5 bases and J by 5 bases, with 13 bases between the two germline ends.

J is TRBJ1-1 and V is TRBV7-9; D not resolved. V was shortened by 4 bases and J by 1 base, with 16 bases between the two germline ends. CDR1 and CDR2 (germline): SEHNR, FQNEAQ (reference sequence). There are 16 residues in the CDR3. The CDR3 sequence is CASSSSHRVPNTEAFF. CDR3 sequence (DNA): TGTGCCAGCAGCTCATCCCACCGGGTCCCGAACACTGAAGCTTTCTTT.

The rearrangement joins TRBV7-2 to TRBJ1-1; possible D gene TRBD1, 5 bases. The CDR3 is made up of 17 amino acids. V gave up 1 base and J gave up 0 bases, with 15 bases separating them. Germline values: CDR1 SGHTA, CDR2 FQGNSA. CDR3 sequence reads: CASSLGWRGPLNTEAFF. Here the CDR3 DNA reads TGTGCCAGCAGCTTAGGTTGGCGGGGCCCCCTGAACACTGAAGCTTTCTTT.